What follows are 14 T cell receptor beta chains derived from one specimen sequenced in a study of OX40 agonist ivuxolimab in advanced cancers. The data were produced by immunoSEQ multiplex PCR, yet TCRdb's version contains in-frame clones alone and is incomplete. The table includes about 11,000 clones, about three quarters detected once. The material sequenced was CD4+ or CD8+ T cells sorted from blood, taken in a trial of the OX40 agonist ivuxolimab. The receptors here all came from an adult with an advanced solid tumor such as melanoma, head and neck, liver or kidney cancer.

The chain employs TRBV27 and TRBJ2-3, with 7 bases fitting TRBD2. The CDR3 has 15 residues. The germline gives CDR1 MNHEY, CDR2 SMNVEV (reference sequence). J was trimmed by 6 bases and V by 0 bases; bases with no gene match: 6. The CDR3 is CASSLSLAGADTQYF. The CDR3 DNA sequence: TGTGCCAGCAGTTTATCCCTTGCGGGAGCTGATACGCAGTATTTT.

This chain connects TRBV14 to TRBJ2-3, with 8 bases that match TRBD2. The CDR3 length is 18 residues. Trimming took 0 bases from V and 4 from J; bases not matched to a gene: 12. The germline V gene has CDR1 SGHDN and CDR2 FVKESK. The CDR3 protein is CASSQEPRLAGRPDTQYF. In DNA form, the CDR3 reads TGTGCCAGCAGCCAAGAGCCCCGGTTAGCGGGAAGGCCAGATACGCAGTATTTT.

This clone was picked up a small number of times. V is TRBV6-6 and J is TRBJ2-2; D remains ambiguous. Trimming removed 1 base from V and 2 bases from J, with 5 bases in between. This CDR3 is 14 amino acids long. CDR1 is MNHNY and CDR2 is SVGAGI in the germline V gene (reference sequence). CDR3 sequence reads: CASSYLTNTGELFF. The CDR3 bases are TGTGCCAGCAGTTACTTAACCAACACCGGGGAGCTGTTTTTT.

The V call is TRBV4-1, the J call TRBJ2-7; D not certain. The V and J ends lost 0 bases and 4 bases respectively, with 4 bases between them. The CDR3 runs to 12 residues. The germline CDR1 and CDR2 sequences are MGHRA and YSYEKL. CDR3 sequence reads: CASSQEGYEQYF. The CDR3 DNA follows: TGCGCCAGCAGCCAAGAGGGGTACGAGCAGTACTTC.

V is TRBV13 and J is TRBJ2-5; D unclear. V lost 3 bases and J 2 bases, leaving 10 bases between the germline ends. This CDR3 spans 14 amino acids. CDR1 is PRHDT, CDR2 FYEKMQ, per germline (reference sequence). For the CDR3, the DNA is TGTGCCAGCAGCTTTAAGACCTGGCAAGAGACCCAGTACTTC. Amino acid sequence: CASSFKTWQETQYF.

The chain is built from TRBV4-3 and TRBJ2-7; TRBD1 is a possible D gene (7 bases). The CDR3 covers 16 residues. Germline loops: CDR1 LGHNA, CDR2 YSLEER. V lost 0 bases, J lost 1 base, and 13 bases lay in between. CDR3 bases: TGCGCCAGCAGCCAAGATAGGGCAGGGGGGTCCTACGAGCAGTACTTC. It is translated as CASSQDRAGGSYEQYF.

The CDR3: CASSQEGQQSSYEQYF. CDR3 nucleotide sequence: TGTGCCAGCAGCCAAGAAGGTCAGCAGAGCTCCTACGAGCAGTACTTC. V gene TRBV4-2 combines with J gene TRBJ2-7; D is undetermined. CDR1 and CDR2 (germline): LGHNA, YNFKEQ. The CDR3 sequence is 16 residues long. Trimming shortened V by 0 bases and J by 0 bases, and 12 bases separated the two germline ends.

The J gene is TRBJ2-1, the V gene TRBV12-5; 7 nucleotides line up with TRBD1. Germline values: CDR1 LGHNT, CDR2 FRNRAP. CDR3 length: 15 residues. The V and J ends lost 2 bases and 2 bases, in that order; junction bases with no gene match: 3. The CDR3 sequence: CASGLPGQPYNEQFF. CDR3 nucleotides: TGTGCTAGTGGTTTGCCGGGACAGCCCTACAATGAGCAGTTCTTC.

This clone is a singleton in its sample. The V gene is TRBV6-5, the J gene TRBJ1-2, with unresolved D. The CDR3 totals 14 residues. Trimming shortened V by 7 bases and J by 1 base, and 13 bases separated the two germline ends. The germline V gene encodes CDR1 MNHEY and CDR2 SVGAGI. CDR3 sequence reads: CASTPSGVNYGYTF. CDR3 DNA sequence: TGTGCCAGCACCCCGAGCGGTGTTAACTATGGCTACACCTTC.

This clone has more than one count but fewer than ten. CDR3 bases: TGTGCCAGCACCGGGACTCAAGAGACCCAGTACTTC. This codes for CASTGTQETQYF. This chain uses TRBV6-4 with TRBJ2-5, with D possibly being TRBD2 (6 bases). CDR1 MRHNA and CDR2 SNTAGT come from the germline V gene. This CDR3 has 12 residues. V lost 7 bases and J 2 bases, leaving 8 bases between the germline ends.

CDR3 protein: CASSVRWGGDREGTEAFF. For the CDR3, the DNA is TGTGCCAGCAGCGTACGCTGGGGGGGGGACAGGGAAGGCACTGAAGCTTTCTTT. The rearrangement links TRBV9 to TRBJ1-1; 9 positions match TRBD1. Trimming cost V 1 base and J 4 bases; bases outside gene matches: 14. In germline, CDR1 is SGDLS, CDR2 YYNGEE. The CDR3 extends over 18 amino acids.

The chain has TRBV4-2 and TRBJ2-7; D may be TRBD2 (7 bases). V was cut by 0 bases and J by 7 bases, with 16 bases left in between. The CDR3 is 15 amino acids. Germline V gene lookup returns CDR1 LGHNA and CDR2 YNFKEQ. The CDR3, as DNA: TGTGCCAGCAGCCAAGAGGAGGGAGGGGGACTGGAGCAGTACTTC. Translated: CASSQEEGGGLEQYF.

J is TRBJ2-5 and V is TRBV6-5, with D possibly TRBD2 on 6 matching bases. V lost 4 bases and J lost 2, with 14 bases in between. This CDR3 is built from 15 residues. CDR1 is MNHEY, CDR2 SVGAGI, per germline. The CDR3 reads CASSFERGTQETQYF. The DNA for the CDR3 is TGTGCCAGCAGTTTTGAGAGAGGGACTCAAGAGACCCAGTACTTC.

The genes are TRBV6-5 and TRBJ2-2; D uncertain. CDR1 is MNHEY, CDR2 SVGAGI, per germline. Trimming pared 2 bases from V and 1 base from J, leaving 8 bases between. The CDR3 is 15 amino acids. The CDR3 region is CASSYIRLNTGELFF. DNA for the CDR3: TGTGCCAGCAGTTACATCCGGTTGAACACCGGGGAGCTGTTTTTT.